Presented here are 29 T cell receptor beta chains from one specimen sequenced in a study of T cell responses to AZD1222 COVID-19 vaccine. Clones were sequenced by immunoSEQ multiplex PCR, and TCRdb holds only the in-frame ones, with some missing. The sample consists of 180,000 or so clones, 92% of them appearing once. The sequenced sample was peripheral blood, obtained 28 days after the second AZD1222 dose. Source of these receptors: an adult who received the AZD1222 COVID-19 vaccine.

In its sample, this clone was seen once. This rearrangement joins TRBV6-5 to TRBJ1-3, with unresolved D. In germline, CDR1 is MNHEY, CDR2 SVGAGI. V lost 11 bases to trimming and J lost 0 bases, with 11 bases between them. This CDR3 has 13 amino acids. CDR3 sequence: CASHTSSGNTIYF. CDR3 nucleotides: TGTGCCTCTCACACCAGCTCTGGAAACACCATATATTTT.

The chain uses TRBV19 and TRBJ2-6; 8 bases are shared with TRBD1. The germline V gene encodes CDR1 LNHDA and CDR2 SQIVND (reference sequence). This CDR3 spans 18 amino acids. The trim removed 3 bases at V and 2 bases at J, leaving 9 bases unmatched. The CDR3, as DNA: TGTGCCAGTAGTATTCGAGGACAGGGTGAGACTGGGGCCAACGTCCTGACTTTC. The encoded protein is CASSIRGQGETGANVLTF.

CDR3: CASSFTGEETQYF. The CDR3 DNA reads as TGCGCCAGCAGCTTTACGGGGGAGGAGACCCAGTACTTC. The chain uses TRBV5-1 and TRBJ2-5; TRBD2 is a possible D gene (6 bases). Looked up from germline, CDR1 is SGHRS and CDR2 is YFSETQ. This CDR3 comprises 13 residues. V was trimmed by 2 bases and J by 5 bases, leaving 10 bases between them.

The chain combines TRBV12-3 or TRBV12-4 with TRBJ2-1, with D maybe TRBD1 (5 bases). This CDR3 region has 13 residues. Trimming took 9 bases from V and 2 from J, leaving 11 bases between them. CDR3: CASFQGTYNEQFF. The CDR3 nucleotides are TGTGCCAGTTTCCAGGGAACCTACAATGAGCAGTTCTTC.

The chain links TRBV18 to TRBJ1-2; D unresolved. CDR3 length: 15 residues. V lost 3 bases and J lost 1, with 12 bases in between. The germline V gene has CDR1 KGHSH and CDR2 LQKENI. The CDR3 is CASSPEGNFNYGYTF. In DNA form, the CDR3 reads TGTGCCAGCTCACCGGAAGGAAACTTTAACTATGGCTACACCTTC. Complete variable domain (other parts from reference TRBV18 and TRBJ1-2): NAGVMQNPRHLVRRRGQEARLRCSPMKGHSHVYWYRQLPEEGLKFMVYLQKENIIDESGMPKERFSAEFPKEGPSILRIQQVVRGDSAAYFCASSPEGNFNYGYTFGSGTRLTVV.

The chain combines TRBV28 with TRBJ2-5; no firm D call. Germline CDR1 reads MDHEN; CDR2 reads SYDVKM. This CDR3 is built from 13 residues. The V end was cut by 6 bases, the J end by 0 bases, with 8 bases between. The CDR3 here is CASSPPDQETQYF. CDR3 in DNA: TGTGCCAGCAGCCCTCCGGACCAAGAGACCCAGTACTTC.

The chain recombines TRBV11-2 with TRBJ2-1; no definite D call. This CDR3 is built from 14 residues. The V end lost 5 bases, the J end lost 9 bases, and 17 bases lay between the germline ends. CDR1 is SGHAT and CDR2 is FQNNGV in the germline V gene. The CDR3 protein is CASSQVVGDPEQFF. The CDR3 nucleotides read TGTGCCAGCAGCCAGGTTGTTGGGGATCCTGAGCAGTTCTTC.

The chain has TRBV6-1 and TRBJ2-3; no definite D call. Trimming shortened V by 0 bases and J by 1 base, and 8 bases separated the two germline ends. The germline CDR1 and CDR2 sequences are MNHNS and SASEGT. CDR3 size: 15 residues. CDR3 in DNA: TGTGCCAGCAGTGAAGCGTTCTCCGGCACAGATACGCAGTATTTT. Translated: CASSEAFSGTDTQYF.

The chain links TRBV5-4 to TRBJ2-5; the match to TRBD2 covers 11 bases. The CDR3 length is 15 residues. In germline, CDR1 is SGHNT, CDR2 YYREEE (reference sequence). V was clipped by 3 bases and J by 5 bases; unmatched bases: 6. The CDR3: CASSSILAGVETQYF. The CDR3 nucleotides are TGTGCCAGCAGCTCCATACTAGCGGGAGTGGAGACCCAGTACTTC.

This sequence joins TRBV30 and TRBJ1-2, with TRBD1 matching 9 bases. CDR1 is GTSNPN, CDR2 SVGIG, per germline (reference sequence). The ends lost 7 bases at V and 5 bases at J; junction bases unmatched: 8. This CDR3 region has 13 residues. Here the CDR3 reads CAFVGDREYGYTF. The CDR3 region has the DNA TGTGCCTTTGTAGGGGACAGGGAATATGGCTACACCTTC. The variable domain in full, completed from reference TRBV30 and TRBJ1-2, reads SQTIHQWPATLVQPVGSPLSLECTVEGTSNPNLYWYRQAAGRGLQLLFYSVGIGQISSEVPQNLSASRPQDRQFILSSKKLLLSDSGFYLCAFVGDREYGYTFGSGTRLTVV.

The CDR3 DNA is TGTGCCAGCAAACTAGCGAGTAACACCGGGGAGCTGTTTTTT. Amino acid sequence: CASKLASNTGELFF. The J gene is TRBJ2-2, the V gene TRBV6-5; 7 bases agree with TRBD2. Germline V CDR1 and CDR2: MNHEY, SVGAGI. The CDR3 runs to 14 residues. The trim removed 7 bases at V and 2 bases at J, leaving 4 bases unmatched.

The chain uses TRBV7-9 and TRBJ2-2; a weak D match, TRBD1 (5 bases). The CDR3 is 15 residues long. The V and J ends lost 3 bases and 5 bases respectively, with 13 bases between them. In germline, CDR1 is SEHNR, CDR2 FQNEAQ (reference sequence). The CDR3 coding sequence is TGTGCCAGCAGCTTTACTCAGGGAAATACCGGGGAGCTGTTTTTT. This encodes CASSFTQGNTGELFF.

The gene calls are TRBV28 and TRBJ1-2; D is perhaps TRBD1 (5 bases). The CDR3 is 14 residues long. The germline CDR1 and CDR2 sequences are MDHEN and SYDVKM. V lost 6 bases and J 6 bases, leaving 17 bases between the germline ends. The CDR3 DNA reads as TGTGCCAGCAGATCATCGGGGGGAGCCCATGGCTACACCTTC. Protein product: CASRSSGGAHGYTF.

This chain joins TRBV10-3 and TRBJ2-2; 8 nucleotides match TRBD2. Germline V CDR1 and CDR2: ENHRY, SYGVKD. The length of the CDR3 is 14 residues. The trim removed 8 bases at V and 1 base at J, leaving 3 bases unmatched. The CDR3 reads CAIGAGGNTGELFF. In nucleotides, the CDR3 is TGTGCCATCGGTGCGGGGGGGAACACCGGGGAGCTGTTTTTT.

The chain employs TRBV28 and TRBJ1-2, with D tentatively TRBD1 (6 bases). CDR1 is MDHEN and CDR2 is SYDVKM in the germline V gene. The V gene lost 2 bases and the J gene lost 4 bases, with 23 bases spanning the gap. This CDR3 contains 18 residues. CDR3 in amino acids: CASSLASQGGGVSYGYTF. CDR3 DNA: TGTGCCAGCAGTTTAGCCTCACAGGGTGGAGGTGTTAGCTATGGCTACACCTTC.

The V and J genes are TRBV4-2 and TRBJ2-7, with 7 bases matching TRBD1. CDR1 LGHNA and CDR2 YNFKEQ come from the germline V gene. The CDR3 covers 16 residues. V lost 4 bases and J lost 1; bases outside the gene matches: 10. This CDR3 reads CASSPSRDRVSYEQYF. The CDR3 region has the DNA TGTGCCAGCAGCCCCAGCCGGGACAGAGTTTCCTACGAGCAGTACTTC.

This chain connects TRBV19 to TRBJ2-2; the match to TRBD1 covers 9 bases. The CDR3 covers 14 residues. With 6 bases clipped from V and 1 base from J, the junction kept 0 bases outside the gene matches. Germline CDR1 is LNHDA and CDR2 is SQIVND (reference sequence). This chain's CDR3 is CASRGQGNTGELFF. CDR3 DNA: TGTGCCAGTAGGGGACAGGGGAACACCGGGGAGCTGTTTTTT.

The chain couples TRBV10-1 to TRBJ2-7; D might be TRBD1 (6 bases). The CDR3 totals 12 residues. Per the germline V gene, CDR1 is WNHNN and CDR2 is SYGVQD (reference sequence). Trimming cost V 4 bases and J 4 bases, with 8 bases left between them. CDR3 in amino acids: CASSADSYEQYF. The CDR3 DNA sequence: TGCGCCAGCAGTGCGGACAGTTACGAGCAGTACTTC.

The rearrangement joins TRBV9 to TRBJ2-2; D not certain. This CDR3 region has 15 residues. The germline CDR1 and CDR2 sequences are SGDLS and YYNGEE. V lost 6 bases to trimming and J lost 1 base, with 13 bases between them. The CDR3 is CASTVGGKNTGELFF. CDR3 bases: TGTGCCAGCACCGTGGGTGGCAAGAACACCGGGGAGCTGTTTTTT.

V and J are TRBV6-6 and TRBJ1-4; TRBD1 might be the D (6 bases). The germline V gene encodes CDR1 MNHNY and CDR2 SVGAGI (reference sequence). V was cut by 5 bases and J by 4 bases, with 14 bases left in between. The CDR3 extends over 15 amino acids. The CDR3: CASSHTQGSNEKLFF. The CDR3 DNA follows: TGTGCCAGCAGTCACACCCAGGGGAGTAATGAAAAACTGTTTTTT.

The rearrangement joins TRBV5-1 to TRBJ1-2; a weak D match, TRBD1 (5 bases). Between the trimmed V and J ends, which lost 4 bases and 7 bases, there was a span of 17 bases. Per the germline V gene, CDR1 is SGHRS and CDR2 is YFSETQ. The length of the CDR3 is 14 residues. CDR3 amino acids: CASSPGTPGGGYTF. The CDR3 DNA follows: TGCGCCAGCAGCCCCGGGACTCCGGGGGGTGGCTACACCTTC.

The V gene is TRBV7-8, the J gene TRBJ2-3, with 8 bases fitting TRBD2. In germline, CDR1 is SGHVS, CDR2 FQNEAQ. The V and J ends lost 4 bases and 1 base, in that order; junction bases with no gene match: 4. The CDR3 has 15 residues. DNA for the CDR3: TGTGCCAGCAGCTCGCGGGGGGCCGGCACAGATACGCAGTATTTT. It encodes CASSSRGAGTDTQYF. The whole variable domain, remainder taken from reference TRBV7-8 and TRBJ2-3, is GAGVSQSPRYKVAKRGQDVALRCDPISGHVSLFWYQQALGQGPEFLTYFQNEAQLDKSGLPSDRFFAERPEGSVSTLKIQRTQQEDSAVYLCASSSRGAGTDTQYFGPGTRLTVL.

The V call is TRBV6-2 or TRBV6-3, the J call TRBJ2-2; TRBD2 agrees at 15 bases. Germline V gene sequence: CDR1 MNHEY, CDR2 SVGEGT. CDR3 length equals 19 residues. The trim removed 6 bases at V and 7 bases at J, leaving 15 bases unmatched. CDR3 coding DNA: TGTGCCAGCAGCTTTACAGGCAAGGGACTAGCGGGAGGTGACGGGGAGCTGTTTTTT. It specifies CASSFTGKGLAGGDGELFF.

The rearrangement joins TRBV5-1 to TRBJ1-1; D not certain. V gave up 4 bases and J gave up 4 bases, with 5 bases separating them. CDR3 length equals 11 residues. CDR1 and CDR2 (germline): SGHRS, YFSETQ. In DNA, the CDR3 is TGCGCCAGCAGCAGAGGCACTGAAGCTTTCTTT. This gives the protein CASSRGTEAFF.

The V call is TRBV5-1, the J call TRBJ2-3; unclear D gene. Trimming took 0 bases from V and 4 from J, leaving 12 bases between them. The CDR3 loop spans 15 amino acids. CDR1 and CDR2 (germline): SGHRS, YFSETQ. This CDR3 is CASSLAMSEADTQYF. The DNA for the CDR3 is TGCGCCAGCAGCTTGGCGATGTCTGAGGCAGATACGCAGTATTTT.

The J gene is TRBJ1-2, the V gene TRBV28; 7 bases are a match to TRBD1. V lost 6 bases, J lost 2 bases, and 6 bases stayed unmatched. The CDR3 runs to 14 residues. Looked up from germline, CDR1 is MDHEN and CDR2 is SYDVKM. CDR3 DNA: TGTGCCAGCAGCGCCCCGGGACAGAACTATGGCTACACCTTC. This encodes CASSAPGQNYGYTF.

This rearrangement joins TRBV2 to TRBJ2-1; tentatively, D is TRBD2 (6 bases). The CDR3 consists of 14 residues. Germline V lookup: CDR1 SNHLY, CDR2 FYNNEI. V shed 7 bases and J shed 6 bases, with 16 bases lying between them. The CDR3 sequence: CASMRDFLSNEQFF. The CDR3 nucleotides are TGTGCCAGCATGAGGGACTTCCTGTCCAATGAGCAGTTCTTC. The variable domain in full, completed from reference TRBV2 and TRBJ2-1, reads EPEVTQTPSHQVTQMGQEVILRCVPISNHLYFYWYRQILGQKVEFLVSFYNNEISEKSEIFDDQFSVERPDGSNFTLKIRSTKLEDSAMYFCASMRDFLSNEQFFGPGTRLTVL.

The chain combines TRBV4-2 with TRBJ2-5; D remains ambiguous. The V gene lost 4 bases and the J gene lost 4 bases, with 10 bases spanning the gap. The CDR3 runs 13 residues. Germline values: CDR1 LGHNA, CDR2 YNFKEQ. Written as DNA, the CDR3 is TGTGCCAGCAGCCTACAGTGGGGAGAGACCCAGTACTTC. Translating it yields CASSLQWGETQYF.

This clone was counted a single time. The chain recombines TRBV2 with TRBJ1-5, with 9 bases matching TRBD1. Losses at the gene ends were 4 bases for V and 5 bases for J; bases not matched to a gene: 3. The CDR3 has 14 residues. The germline gives CDR1 SNHLY, CDR2 FYNNEI. CDR3 sequence reads: CASSGDREDQPQHF. CDR3 in DNA: TGTGCCAGCAGTGGGGACAGGGAAGATCAGCCCCAGCATTTT.